This note documents a single T cell receptor beta chain sequence. Trimming removed 7 bases from V and 8 bases from J, with 23 bases in between. In germline, CDR1 is SGHAT, CDR2 FQNNGV. This CDR3 is 15 amino acids long. The data are from a study of cytotoxic CD8 clonotypes in ibrutinib-treated CLL. Profiling relied on immunoSEQ multiplex PCR, and the TCRdb table lists in-frame clones only, not all of them. This sample carries about 14,000 clones, approximately 60% of them seen once, and the ten largest clones take 40%. This clonotype originated in a human donor with chronic lymphocytic leukemia. The source was PBMCs, collected before ibrutinib treatment. The V call is TRBV11-2, the J call TRBJ1-1; D might be TRBD1 (6 bases). The CDR3 here is CASTPRTGGEGEAFF. In DNA form, the CDR3 reads TGTGCCAGCACTCCCCGGACTGGGGGCGAGGGGGAAGCTTTCTTT.